This T cell receptor beta chain was identified during a study of T cells in Graves' hyperthyroidism and ophthalmopathy. RNA transcripts yielded amplified TCR beta CDR3 regions. Initially, a first-round RT-PCR of the TCR CDR3 employed the HTBI primer set. Via MiXCR, TCRdb re-called the multiplex PCR reads, giving one row per CDR3 protein. The sample has about 840,000 distinct CDR3 sequences, about two fifths seen once; the top ten hold roughly 8.3%. Sequencing used blood. The sequence was collected from a man aged 18-30 years with Graves' hyperthyroidism.

The CDR3 loop reads CSARDPFYYEQYF. DNA for the CDR3: TGCAGTGCTAGAGACCCCTTCTACTACGAGCAGTACTTC. This chain links TRBV20-1 with TRBJ2-7; D gene unclear. Germline V gives CDR1 DFQATT, CDR2 SNEGSKA (reference sequence). V lost 0 bases and J 3 bases, leaving 9 bases between the germline ends. CDR3 length: 13 amino acids.